This T cell receptor (beta chain) was profiled in a study of blood T cell repertoires in COVID-19. Study context: Samples of COVID-19 (acute and convalescent) were obtained from the United States, Italy and Spain.

CDR3 size: 13 residues. Germline V gene data show CDR1 as SGHTA and CDR2 as FQGNSA. Trimming removed 5 bases at V and 3 bases at J, with 10 bases between. Participants were aged about 18 to 90 years, lived in some 23 US areas, and enrolled virtually. Participants classified as exposed had met a COVID-19 case within 2 weeks before study entry. Per the authors' pipeline: Amplification of reference gene primers provided the estimated nucleated cell counts. Sequencing was performed with immunoSEQ multiplex PCR; in TCRdb, only in-frame clones are kept and a portion is missing. That table is the source of V, J and clone size, and D and trimming were worked out from the DNA. The sample records fewer than 250,000 clones, 83% being singletons.

V and J are TRBV7-2 and TRBJ1-2; no firm D call. The source of this sequence is a woman in her thirties or forties who had been exposed to COVID-19. The sequenced material came from PBMCs or T cells enriched from blood (not recorded which). DNA of the CDR3: TGTGCCAGCAGCCCCCAAAGCGACTATGGCTACACCTTC. Translating gives CASSPQSDYGYTF.